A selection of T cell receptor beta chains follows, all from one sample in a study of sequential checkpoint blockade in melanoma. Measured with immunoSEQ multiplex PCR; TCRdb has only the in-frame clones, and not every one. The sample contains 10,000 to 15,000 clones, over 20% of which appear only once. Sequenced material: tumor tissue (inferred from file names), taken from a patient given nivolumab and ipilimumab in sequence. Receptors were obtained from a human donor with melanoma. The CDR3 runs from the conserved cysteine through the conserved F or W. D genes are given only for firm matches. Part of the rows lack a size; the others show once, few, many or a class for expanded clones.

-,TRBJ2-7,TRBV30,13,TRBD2,CAWSVPGGYEQYF,TGTGCCTGGAGTGTTCCCGGGGGGTACGAGCAGTACTTC
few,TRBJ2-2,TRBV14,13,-,CASSLQEVGELFF,TGTGCCAGCAGCCTCCAAGAGGTCGGGGAGCTGTTTTTT
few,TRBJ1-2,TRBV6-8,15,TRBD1,CASSYSIQGAGGYTF,TGTGCCAGCAGTTACTCGATACAGGGGGCGGGTGGCTACACCTTC
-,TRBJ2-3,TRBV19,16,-,CASSTPGTPRIDTQYF,TGTGCCAGTAGTACCCCCGGGACCCCCAGGATAGATACGCAGTATTTT
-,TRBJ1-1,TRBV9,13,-,CASRSEGGTEAFF,TGTGCCAGCAGATCAGAGGGAGGAACTGAAGCTTTCTTT
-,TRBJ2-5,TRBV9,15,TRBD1,CASSLSGGDQETQYF,TGTGCCAGCAGCCTATCAGGGGGAGACCAAGAGACCCAGTACTTC
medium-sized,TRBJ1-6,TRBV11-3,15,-,CASTPGVRDNSPLHF,TGTGCCAGCACCCCAGGGGTGAGGGATAATTCACCCCTCCACTTT
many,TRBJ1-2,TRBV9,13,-,CASSVGRDYGYTF,TGTGCCAGCAGCGTAGGCCGAGACTATGGCTACACCTTC
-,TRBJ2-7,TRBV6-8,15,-,CASSRPGTGIDEQYF,TGTGCCAGCAGCAGACCCGGGACCGGGATCGACGAGCAGTACTTC
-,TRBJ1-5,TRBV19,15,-,CASTLGATVNQPQHF,TGTGCCAGTACCCTAGGTGCGACAGTTAATCAGCCCCAGCATTTT
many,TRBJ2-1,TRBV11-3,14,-,CASSPTNYQDEQFF,TGTGCCAGCAGCCCTACTAATTACCAAGATGAGCAGTTCTTC
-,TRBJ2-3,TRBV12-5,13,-,CASGPRREGTQYF,TGTGCTAGTGGCCCCCGCCGAGAGGGTACGCAGTATTTT
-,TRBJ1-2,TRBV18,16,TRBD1,CASSPTGGLSSYGYTF,TGTGCCAGCTCACCTACAGGGGGCTTAAGTAGCTATGGCTACACCTTC
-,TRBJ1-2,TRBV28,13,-,CASDTTGYYGYTF,TGTGCCAGCGACACGACGGGGTACTATGGCTACACCTTC
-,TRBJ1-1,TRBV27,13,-,CASKDDKNTEAFF,TGTGCCAGCAAAGATGACAAGAACACTGAAGCTTTCTTT
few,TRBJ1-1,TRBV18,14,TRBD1,CASSPQGAVTEAFF,TGTGCCAGCTCCCCACAGGGGGCTGTGACTGAAGCTTTCTTT